The next 18 T cell receptor beta chains were all read from a single sample in a study of cytomegalovirus exposure and HLA in healthy donors. This PCR relied on a set of 60 Vbeta primers and 13 Jbeta primers. Only in-frame clones appear in the TCRdb table, and some are missing; sequencing was by immunoSEQ multiplex PCR. Of some 170,000 clones listed, roughly 89% are singletons. Sequenced input: PBMCs. Receptors were obtained from a woman aged 25-40 years in good health and CMV-seronegative.

This chain links TRBV29-1 with TRBJ1-2; D gene ambiguous. CDR3 size: 13 residues. V dropped 8 bases and J dropped 0 bases, with 13 bases sitting between them. From germline, CDR1 is SQVTM and CDR2 ANQGSEA. CDR3: CSPKNLSNYGYTF. In DNA form, the CDR3 reads TGCAGCCCCAAGAACTTATCTAACTATGGCTACACCTTC.

The chain links TRBV11-2 to TRBJ2-3; 9 nucleotides line up with TRBD2. The junction had 5 bases not matched to a gene; V was cut back by 1 base and J by 0 bases. The CDR3 spans 17 residues. Germline V gene data show CDR1 as SGHAT and CDR2 as FQNNGV. In DNA form, the CDR3 reads TGTGCCAGCAGCTTAGGACATGCGGGGGGGAGCACAGATACGCAGTATTTT. It specifies CASSLGHAGGSTDTQYF.

CDR3: CASHPLGTNTGELFF. The CDR3 coding sequence is TGCGCCAGCCATCCACTCGGGACGAACACCGGGGAGCTGTTTTTT. This sequence joins TRBV10-2 and TRBJ2-2; tentatively, D is TRBD2 (5 bases). Trimming cost V 8 bases and J 0 bases, with 13 bases left between them. CDR1 WSHSY and CDR2 SAAADI come from the germline V gene. The CDR3 has 15 residues.

V gene TRBV2 combines with J gene TRBJ2-7; unclear D gene. The germline CDR1 and CDR2 sequences are SNHLY and FYNNEI. CDR3 length: 15 residues. V lost 1 base, J lost 0 bases, and 10 bases lay in between. CDR3 DNA sequence: TGTGCCAGCAGTGAAGTGGGTTCTAGCTCCTACGAGCAGTACTTC. Protein sequence: CASSEVGSSSYEQYF.

This clone was detected a few times. The chain uses TRBV6-5 and TRBJ1-1; D gene ambiguous. V was clipped by 7 bases and J by 2 bases, with 14 bases between them. Germline assignment: CDR1 MNHEY and CDR2 SVGAGI. This CDR3 has 14 amino acids. Here the CDR3 DNA reads TGTGCCAGCACGGCGGAAAGAAGAAACACTGAAGCTTTCTTT. It codes for CASTAERRNTEAFF.

This rearrangement joins TRBV2 to TRBJ1-1; 10 nucleotides match TRBD1. V shed 5 bases and J 6 bases; nucleotides not matched to a gene: 9. The CDR3 loop spans 15 amino acids. CDR1 and CDR2 (germline): SNHLY, FYNNEI. In nucleotides, the CDR3 is TGTGCCAGCAGTTTATCGGACAGGGGGGGCTCTGAAGCTTTCTTT. Translating gives CASSLSDRGGSEAFF.

The V gene is TRBV19, the J gene TRBJ2-7; TRBD1 matches at 9 bases. Germline CDR1 is LNHDA and CDR2 is SQIVND (reference sequence). J lost 2 bases, V lost 6 bases, and 5 bases had no gene match. The CDR3 contains 14 residues. This chain's CDR3 is CASSGTGYTYEQYF. CDR3 nucleotides: TGTGCCAGTAGCGGGACAGGGTACACCTACGAGCAGTACTTC.

The chain joins TRBV7-2 to TRBJ2-3; TRBD2 matches at 7 bases. The CDR3 consists of 17 residues. The V segment lost 7 bases and the J segment 0 bases; nucleotides outside the gene matches: 13. Germline lookup yields CDR1 SGHTA and CDR2 FQGNSA. The CDR3 DNA sequence: TGTGCCAGCACCGGTGGTGACGGGGGGATAAGCACAGATACGCAGTATTTT. This sequence encodes CASTGGDGGISTDTQYF.

This rearrangement joins TRBV6-5 to TRBJ2-3, with 10 bases identical to TRBD1. The V gene's germline CDR1 is MNHEY and CDR2 SVGAGI. V shed 8 bases, J shed 12 bases, and the junction held 2 bases outside the gene matches. The CDR3 runs 10 residues. The CDR3 DNA sequence: TGTGCCAGCGACAGGGGGCCCCAGTATTTT. It translates to CASDRGPQYF.

V usage is TRBV5-4 and J usage is TRBJ2-3, with TRBD2 matching 7 bases. There are 16 residues in the CDR3. Germline V lookup: CDR1 SGHNT, CDR2 YYREEE (reference sequence). Trimming took 4 bases from V and 7 from J; bases not matched to a gene: 15. The CDR3 bases are TGTGCCAGCAGCCAGGATGGGGGGAGGGCCCGGAATACGCAGTATTTT. As protein: CASSQDGGRARNTQYF.

The chain has TRBV4-1 and TRBJ1-2; a possible D gene is TRBD1 (6 bases). CDR3 length equals 14 residues. V lost 3 bases and J lost 6, with 14 bases in between. Germline V gives CDR1 MGHRA, CDR2 YSYEKL. The DNA of the CDR3 is TGCGCCAGCAGCCAGGACACAGGGACCAATGGCTACACCTTC. Protein: CASSQDTGTNGYTF.

The chain has TRBV5-1 and TRBJ2-3; no clear D. This CDR3 region has 13 residues. The V gene lost 7 bases and the J gene lost 2 bases, with 11 bases spanning the gap. Germline CDR1 and CDR2: SGHRS and YFSETQ. DNA for the CDR3: TGCGCCAGCGGTCGAGGCGACACAGATACGCAGTATTTT. Encoded protein: CASGRGDTDTQYF.

The chain combines TRBV7-9 with TRBJ2-2; 9 bases line up with TRBD2. Germline CDR1 reads SEHNR; CDR2 reads FQNEAQ (reference sequence). V gave up 5 bases and J gave up 4 bases; unmatched junction bases: 8. CDR3 length: 16 amino acids. CDR3 DNA: TGTGCCAGCAGCCCCGCCGGGACTAGCACCACCGGGGAGCTGTTTTTT. It encodes CASSPAGTSTTGELFF.

The gene calls are TRBV7-8 and TRBJ1-5, with D possibly matching TRBD1 (6 bases). This CDR3 has 17 amino acids. CDR1 and CDR2 from the germline V gene are SGHVS and FQNEAQ. The V and J ends lost 4 bases and 5 bases respectively, with 21 bases between them. The CDR3 DNA follows: TGTGCCAGCAGCTCAAGGAGAGGTCTGGCAGGGGATCAGCCCCAGCATTTT. Translation: CASSSRRGLAGDQPQHF. Filled out from reference TRBV7-8 and TRBJ1-5, the complete variable domain reads GAGVSQSPRYKVAKRGQDVALRCDPISGHVSLFWYQQALGQGPEFLTYFQNEAQLDKSGLPSDRFFAERPEGSVSTLKIQRTQQEDSAVYLCASSSRRGLAGDQPQHFGDGTRLSIL.

This chain links TRBV6-1 with TRBJ2-1, with 9 positions matching TRBD2. The V gene end was trimmed by 7 bases and the J gene end by 2 bases; junction bases not matched to a gene: 3. CDR3 length: 14 amino acids. Germline lookup yields CDR1 MNHNS and CDR2 SASEGT. The CDR3 sequence is CASIIAGAYNEQFF. The CDR3 DNA reads as TGTGCCAGCATTATAGCGGGGGCCTACAATGAGCAGTTCTTC.

This rearrangement joins TRBV20-1 to TRBJ2-7; D is perhaps TRBD2 (5 bases). Trimming left V 3 bases short and J 8 bases short, with 11 bases between. The CDR3 extends over 11 amino acids. Germline lookup yields CDR1 DFQATT and CDR2 SNEGSKA (reference sequence). The CDR3 nucleotides read TGCAGTGCTAGCGAGACTAAAAAGCAGTACTTC. Protein: CSASETKKQYF.

The chain is built from TRBV11-3 and TRBJ2-5; 8 bases line up with TRBD1. The CDR3 length is 16 residues. Germline-derived CDR1 and CDR2 are SGHNT and YENEEA. With 6 bases clipped from V and 2 bases from J, the junction kept 11 bases outside the gene matches. CDR3 in amino acids: CASSPSYGTGQETQYF. CDR3 DNA: TGTGCCAGCAGTCCAAGTTACGGGACAGGACAAGAGACCCAGTACTTC.

The chain employs TRBV27 and TRBJ2-3, with TRBD2 matching 9 bases. V trimming: 8 bases; J trimming: 2 bases; junction bases outside the gene matches: 2. The CDR3 is 13 amino acids. CDR1 and CDR2 (germline): MNHEY, SMNVEV (reference sequence). The CDR3 region is CASAGGDTDTQYF. CDR3 nucleotide sequence: TGTGCCAGCGCGGGGGGGGACACAGATACGCAGTATTTT.